These 6 T cell receptor beta chains share one sample of origin, sequenced in a study of T cell responses to AZD1222 COVID-19 vaccine. Some clones are missing from TCRdb's copy, which holds only in-frame ones; the method was immunoSEQ multiplex PCR. The table has 95,000 to 100,000 clones, approximately 87% seen once; the top ten hold more than 8.5%. This sample comprised peripheral blood, obtained 28 days after the second AZD1222 dose. The receptors here all came from an adult who received the AZD1222 COVID-19 vaccine.

The chain recombines TRBV4-2 with TRBJ2-1; D unresolved. Germline CDR1 LGHNA, CDR2 YNFKEQ. The CDR3 is made up of 16 amino acids. Trimming cost V 0 bases and J 4 bases, with 13 bases left between them. The CDR3 loop reads CASSQDTRDKYNEQFF. CDR3 coding DNA: TGTGCCAGCAGCCAAGATACCAGAGACAAGTACAATGAGCAGTTCTTC.

The chain has TRBV6-1 and TRBJ2-5; perhaps TRBD1 as D (7 bases). The CDR3 is made up of 18 amino acids. Trimming removed 2 bases from V and 5 bases from J, with 24 bases in between. Germline loops: CDR1 MNHNS, CDR2 SASEGT. The CDR3 DNA is TGTGCCAGCAGTGAACCGGTAGTGAGAGGGGGCGCGGGGGAGACCCAGTACTTC. Translation gives CASSEPVVRGGAGETQYF.

The rearrangement uses TRBV27 and TRBJ1-1, with 7 bases aligning to TRBD1. CDR3 length equals 14 residues. CDR1 is MNHEY, CDR2 SMNVEV, per germline (reference sequence). With 3 bases clipped from V and 5 bases from J, the junction kept 6 bases outside the gene matches. CDR3 residues: CASSLNRGWTEAFF. DNA for the CDR3: TGTGCCAGCAGTTTGAACAGGGGATGGACTGAAGCTTTCTTT.

CDR3 amino acids: CASSSLRTGAYEQYF. The CDR3 bases are TGTGCCAGCAGTTCCCTTCGGACAGGGGCCTACGAGCAGTACTTC. The V and J genes are TRBV27 and TRBJ2-7; TRBD1 matches 9 bases. The CDR3 extends over 15 amino acids. V dropped 4 bases and J dropped 2; count of bases not matched to a gene: 6. The germline gives CDR1 MNHEY, CDR2 SMNVEV (reference sequence).

The chain joins TRBV15 to TRBJ2-2; 7 bases map to TRBD2. Germline V gene data show CDR1 as LNHNV and CDR2 as YYDKDF (reference sequence). The V and J ends lost 4 bases and 4 bases, in that order; junction bases with no gene match: 6. This CDR3 has 15 residues. The CDR3 DNA follows: TGTGCCACCAGCAAAGGCGGGAGAACCACCGGGGAGCTGTTTTTT. Translating gives CATSKGGRTTGELFF.

The rearrangement joins TRBV28 to TRBJ2-1; possibly TRBD1 for D (5 bases). The CDR3 length is 15 residues. V was cut by 5 bases and J by 6 bases, with 17 bases left in between. Germline V gene lookup returns CDR1 MDHEN and CDR2 SYDVKM. The CDR3 here is CASSPQGPPSNEQFF. The CDR3 DNA reads as TGTGCCAGCAGTCCTCAGGGTCCACCTTCCAATGAGCAGTTCTTC.